This T cell receptor (beta chain) was profiled in a study of blood T cells in healthy people across ages. The CDR3 has 17 residues. CDR1 is MNHNY and CDR2 is SVGAGI in the germline V gene (reference sequence). V shed 2 bases and J 3 bases; nucleotides not matched to a gene: 11. Then a second PCR, running about 6 to 12 cycles, was carried out with a sample-barcoded 5' primer and a J-beta primer mix. Every molecule of cDNA carried a tag from a template-switch adaptor with 12 random nucleotides. MiXCR, run by TCRdb on the 5' RACE reads, gives a single entry per CDR3 protein. The sample lists roughly 2 million distinct CDR3 sequences; around 48% were seen once.

The source material was blood. This clonotype was sampled from a woman in her thirties or forties in good health. The genes are TRBV6-6 and TRBJ2-5; 8 bases map to TRBD2. CDR3 protein: CASSYRVAGGPEETQYF. CDR3 DNA sequence: TGTGCCAGCAGTTACAGAGTTGCGGGGGGACCAGAAGAGACCCAGTACTTC.